This T cell receptor beta chain was retrieved from a study of CD8 T cells in Susac syndrome. Germline V lookup: CDR1 MNHEY, CDR2 SVGAGI. This CDR3 is 17 amino acids long. With 0 bases clipped from V and 3 bases from J, the junction kept 5 bases outside the gene matches. When the RNA was reverse transcribed, random hexamers were used with an input of roughly 0.45 to 1 ug. With immunoSEQ multiplex PCR, TCR beta CDR3 was amplified across 54 Vbeta and 13 Jbeta. MiXCR, run by TCRdb on the immunoSEQ multiplex PCR reads, gives a single entry per CDR3 protein. This table has fewer than 350,000 distinct CDR3 sequences, 65% to 90% appearing once. The authors negatively isolated CD8+ and CD4+ T cells and FACS-enriched TEMRA cells.

V gene TRBV6-5 combines with J gene TRBJ2-1; 10 positions agree with TRBD2. The sample consisted of CD8+ T cells from PBMCs. The clonotype was recovered from a human donor with multiple sclerosis. DNA of the CDR3: TGTGCCAGCAGTTACTCGACCGGGACTAGCGTCTACAATGAGCAGTTCTTC. Translated: CASSYSTGTSVYNEQFF.